This TCR beta chain was documented in a study of shared clonotypes between healthy human individuals. Notes on the study in general: In contrast to clonotypes shared by all four donors, non-shared clonotypes had lower generation probabilities. Naive CD4 clonotype sharing across a handful of donors was about 5%.

Trimming left V 1 base short and J 0 bases short, with 13 bases between. The V gene's germline CDR1 is MNHEY and CDR2 SMNVEV (reference sequence). This CDR3 region has 16 residues. Only in-frame clones appear in the TCRdb table, and some are missing; sequencing was by immunoSEQ multiplex PCR. Among around 2.5 million clones listed, 93% were seen once. Concerning this clone itself: Its antigen is not known.

The V gene is TRBV27, the J gene TRBJ2-7; D is undetermined. This clonotype originated in a man aged 18 to 29 in good health. Some clones in this sample may be carry-over from other donors' samples. Source material: naive CD4+ T cells from PBMCs. Indicated subset: CD45RA+ positively selected. As DNA, the CDR3 is TGTGCCAGCAGTTTATTCGGCGGAGCGAGCTCCTACGAGCAGTACTTC. Encoded protein: CASSLFGGASSYEQYF.